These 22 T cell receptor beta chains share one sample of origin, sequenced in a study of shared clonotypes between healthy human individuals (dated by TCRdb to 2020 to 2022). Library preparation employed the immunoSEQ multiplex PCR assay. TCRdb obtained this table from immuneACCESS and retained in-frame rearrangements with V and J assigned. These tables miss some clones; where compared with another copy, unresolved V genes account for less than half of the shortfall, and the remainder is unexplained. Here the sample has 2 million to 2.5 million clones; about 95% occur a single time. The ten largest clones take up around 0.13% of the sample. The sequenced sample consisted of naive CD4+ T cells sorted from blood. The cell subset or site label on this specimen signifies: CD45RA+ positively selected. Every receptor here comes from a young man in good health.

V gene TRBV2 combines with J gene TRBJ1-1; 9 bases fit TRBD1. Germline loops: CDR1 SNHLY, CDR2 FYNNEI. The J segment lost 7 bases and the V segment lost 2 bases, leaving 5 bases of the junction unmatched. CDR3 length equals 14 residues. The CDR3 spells CASSESDRGIEAFF. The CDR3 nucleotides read TGTGCCAGCAGTGAATCAGACAGGGGGATTGAAGCTTTCTTT.

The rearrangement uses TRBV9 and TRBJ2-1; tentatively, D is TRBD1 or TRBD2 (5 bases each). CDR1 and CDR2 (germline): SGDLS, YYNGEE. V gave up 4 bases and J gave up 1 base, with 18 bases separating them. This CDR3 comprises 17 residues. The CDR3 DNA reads TGTGCCAGCAGCTTAACCAGCGGACACTTTTCCTACAATGAGCAGTTCTTC. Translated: CASSLTSGHFSYNEQFF.

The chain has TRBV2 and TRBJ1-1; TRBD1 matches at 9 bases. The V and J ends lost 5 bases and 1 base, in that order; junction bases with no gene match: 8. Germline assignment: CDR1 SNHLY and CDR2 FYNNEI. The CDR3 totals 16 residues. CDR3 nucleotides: TGTGCCAGCAGTTTAGACAGGGGGTTATCGAACACTGAAGCTTTCTTT. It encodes CASSLDRGLSNTEAFF.

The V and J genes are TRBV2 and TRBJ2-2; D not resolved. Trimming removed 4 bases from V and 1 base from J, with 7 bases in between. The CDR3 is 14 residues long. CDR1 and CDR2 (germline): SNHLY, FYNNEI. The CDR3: CASSAGVNTGELFF. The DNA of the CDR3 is TGTGCCAGCAGTGCAGGAGTGAACACCGGGGAGCTGTTTTTT.

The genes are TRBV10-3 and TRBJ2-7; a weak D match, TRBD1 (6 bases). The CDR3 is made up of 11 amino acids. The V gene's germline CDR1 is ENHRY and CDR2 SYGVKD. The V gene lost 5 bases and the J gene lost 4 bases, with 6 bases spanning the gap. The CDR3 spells CAISTGYEQYF. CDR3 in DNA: TGTGCCATCAGTACAGGGTACGAGCAGTACTTC.

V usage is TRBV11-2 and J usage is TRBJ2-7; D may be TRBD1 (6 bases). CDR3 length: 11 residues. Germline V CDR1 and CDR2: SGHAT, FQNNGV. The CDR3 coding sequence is TGTGCAATAGGGACAACTTTGAGGCAGTACTTC. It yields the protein CAIGTTLRQYF. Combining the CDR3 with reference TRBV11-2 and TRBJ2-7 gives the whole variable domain EAGVAQSPRYKIIEKRQSVAFWCNPISGHATLYWYQQILGQGPKLLIQFQNNGVVDDSQLPKDRFSAERLKGVDSTLKIQPAKLEDSAVYLCAIGTTLRQYFGPGTRLTVT.

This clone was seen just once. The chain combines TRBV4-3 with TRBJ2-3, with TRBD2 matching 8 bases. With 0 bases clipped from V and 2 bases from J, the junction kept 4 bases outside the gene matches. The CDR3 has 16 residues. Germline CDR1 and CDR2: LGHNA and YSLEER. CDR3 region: CASSQELAGPTDTQYF. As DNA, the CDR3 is TGCGCCAGCAGCCAAGAGCTAGCGGGCCCCACAGATACGCAGTATTTT.

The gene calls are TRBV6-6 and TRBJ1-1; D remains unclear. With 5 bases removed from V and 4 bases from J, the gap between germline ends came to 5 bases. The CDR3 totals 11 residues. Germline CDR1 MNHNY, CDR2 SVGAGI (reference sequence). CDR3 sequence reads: CASSETTEAFF. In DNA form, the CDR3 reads TGTGCCAGCAGTGAGACCACTGAAGCTTTCTTT.

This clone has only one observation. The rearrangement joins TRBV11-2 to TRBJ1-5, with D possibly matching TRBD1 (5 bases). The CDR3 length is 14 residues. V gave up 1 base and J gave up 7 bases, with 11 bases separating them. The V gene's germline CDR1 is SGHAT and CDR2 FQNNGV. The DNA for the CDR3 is TGTGCCAGCAGCTTAGGCTCCGGGACCCAGCCCCAGCATTTT. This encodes CASSLGSGTQPQHF.

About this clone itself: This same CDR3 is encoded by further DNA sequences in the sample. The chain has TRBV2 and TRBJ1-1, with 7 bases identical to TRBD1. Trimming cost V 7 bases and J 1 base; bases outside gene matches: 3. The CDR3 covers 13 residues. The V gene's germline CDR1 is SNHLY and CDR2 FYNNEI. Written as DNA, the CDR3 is TGTGCCAGCACCCAGGGGGAGAACACTGAAGCTTTCTTT. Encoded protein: CASTQGENTEAFF.

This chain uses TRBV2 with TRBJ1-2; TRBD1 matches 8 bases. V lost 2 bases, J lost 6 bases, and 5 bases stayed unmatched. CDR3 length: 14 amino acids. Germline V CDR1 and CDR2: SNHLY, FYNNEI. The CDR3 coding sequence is TGTGCCAGCAGTGAATTTCAGGGGGCGGATGGCTACACCTTC. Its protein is CASSEFQGADGYTF.

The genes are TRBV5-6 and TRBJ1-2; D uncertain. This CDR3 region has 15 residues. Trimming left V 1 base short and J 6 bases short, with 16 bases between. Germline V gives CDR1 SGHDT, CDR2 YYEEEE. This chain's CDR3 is CASSLYSTFSNGYTF. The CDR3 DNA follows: TGTGCCAGCAGCTTGTATTCAACTTTCTCCAATGGCTACACCTTC.

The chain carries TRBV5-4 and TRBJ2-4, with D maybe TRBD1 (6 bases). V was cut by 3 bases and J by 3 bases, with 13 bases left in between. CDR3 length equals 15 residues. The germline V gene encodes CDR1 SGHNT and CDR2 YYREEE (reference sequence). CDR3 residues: CASSSRGGDKNIQYF. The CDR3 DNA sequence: TGTGCCAGCAGCTCAAGAGGGGGAGACAAAAACATTCAGTACTTC. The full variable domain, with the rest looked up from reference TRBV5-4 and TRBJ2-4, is ETGVTQSPTHLIKTRGQQVTLRCSSQSGHNTVSWYQQALGQGPQFIFQYYREEENGRGNFPPRFSGLQFPNYSSELNVNALELDDSALYLCASSSRGGDKNIQYFGAGTRLSVL.

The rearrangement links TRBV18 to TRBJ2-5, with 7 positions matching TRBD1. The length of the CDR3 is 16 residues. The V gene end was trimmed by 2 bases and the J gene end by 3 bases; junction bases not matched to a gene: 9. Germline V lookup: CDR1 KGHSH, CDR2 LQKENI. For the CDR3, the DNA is TGTGCCAGCTCACCAAGTGGCAGGGGGACCAAAGAGACCCAGTACTTC. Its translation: CASSPSGRGTKETQYF. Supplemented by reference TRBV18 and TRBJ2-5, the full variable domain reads NAGVMQNPRHLVRRRGQEARLRCSPMKGHSHVYWYRQLPEEGLKFMVYLQKENIIDESGMPKERFSAEFPKEGPSILRIQQVVRGDSAAYFCASSPSGRGTKETQYFGPGTRLLVL.

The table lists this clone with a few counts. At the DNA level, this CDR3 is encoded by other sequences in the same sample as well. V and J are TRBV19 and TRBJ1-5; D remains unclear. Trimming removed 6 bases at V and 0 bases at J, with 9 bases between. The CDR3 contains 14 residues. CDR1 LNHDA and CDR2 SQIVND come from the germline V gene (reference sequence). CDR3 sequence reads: CASRRTYSNQPQHF. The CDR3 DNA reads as TGTGCCAGTAGGAGGACGTATAGCAATCAGCCCCAGCATTTT.

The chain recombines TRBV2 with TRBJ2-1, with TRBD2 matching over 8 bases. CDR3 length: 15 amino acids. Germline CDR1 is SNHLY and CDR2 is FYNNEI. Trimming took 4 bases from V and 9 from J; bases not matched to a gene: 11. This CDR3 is CASSGPWRGVGEQFF. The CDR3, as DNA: TGTGCCAGCAGTGGTCCCTGGCGGGGGGTTGGTGAGCAGTTCTTC.

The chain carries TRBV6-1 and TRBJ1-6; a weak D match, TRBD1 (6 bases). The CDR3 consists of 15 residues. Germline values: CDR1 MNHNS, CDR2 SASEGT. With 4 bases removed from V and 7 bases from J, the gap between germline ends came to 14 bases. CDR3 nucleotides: TGTGCCAGCAGTGGCCGGGGGCCGGGGAATTCACCCCTCCACTTT. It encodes CASSGRGPGNSPLHF.

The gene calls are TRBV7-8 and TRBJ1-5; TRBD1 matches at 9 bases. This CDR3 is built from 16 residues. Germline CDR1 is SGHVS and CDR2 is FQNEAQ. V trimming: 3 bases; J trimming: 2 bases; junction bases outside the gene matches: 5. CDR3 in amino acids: CASSFGRDRGNQPQHF. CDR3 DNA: TGTGCCAGCAGCTTCGGCCGGGACAGGGGCAATCAGCCCCAGCATTTT. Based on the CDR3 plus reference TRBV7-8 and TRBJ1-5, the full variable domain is GAGVSQSPRYKVAKRGQDVALRCDPISGHVSLFWYQQALGQGPEFLTYFQNEAQLDKSGLPSDRFFAERPEGSVSTLKIQRTQQEDSAVYLCASSFGRDRGNQPQHFGDGTRLSIL.

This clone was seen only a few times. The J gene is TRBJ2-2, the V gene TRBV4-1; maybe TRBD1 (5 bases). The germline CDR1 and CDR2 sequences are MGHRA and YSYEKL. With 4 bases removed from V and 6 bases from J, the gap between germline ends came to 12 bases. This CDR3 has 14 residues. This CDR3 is CASSRTVGAGELFF. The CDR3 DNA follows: TGCGCCAGCAGCCGTACCGTAGGGGCCGGGGAGCTGTTTTTT.

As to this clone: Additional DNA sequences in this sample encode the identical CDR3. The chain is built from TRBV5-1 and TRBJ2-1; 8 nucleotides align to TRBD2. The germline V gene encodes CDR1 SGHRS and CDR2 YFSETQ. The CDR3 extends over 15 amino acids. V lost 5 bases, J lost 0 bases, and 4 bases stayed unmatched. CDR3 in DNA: TGCGCCAGCAGTTCGACTAGCGCCTCCTACAATGAGCAGTTCTTC. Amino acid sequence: CASSSTSASYNEQFF.

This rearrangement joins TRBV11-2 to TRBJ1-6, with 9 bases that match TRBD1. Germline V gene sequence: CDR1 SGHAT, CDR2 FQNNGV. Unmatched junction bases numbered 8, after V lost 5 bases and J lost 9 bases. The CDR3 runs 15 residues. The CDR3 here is CASSPGQGQTSPLHF. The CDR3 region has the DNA TGTGCCAGCAGCCCGGGACAGGGACAAACTTCACCCCTCCACTTT.

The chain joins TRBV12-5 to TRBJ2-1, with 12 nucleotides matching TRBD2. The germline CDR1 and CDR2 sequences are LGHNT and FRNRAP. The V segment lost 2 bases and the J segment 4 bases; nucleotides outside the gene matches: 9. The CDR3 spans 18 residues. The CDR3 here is CASGLTLKTSGSYNEQFF. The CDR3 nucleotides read TGTGCTAGTGGTTTGACGCTAAAGACTAGCGGGAGTTACAATGAGCAGTTCTTC.